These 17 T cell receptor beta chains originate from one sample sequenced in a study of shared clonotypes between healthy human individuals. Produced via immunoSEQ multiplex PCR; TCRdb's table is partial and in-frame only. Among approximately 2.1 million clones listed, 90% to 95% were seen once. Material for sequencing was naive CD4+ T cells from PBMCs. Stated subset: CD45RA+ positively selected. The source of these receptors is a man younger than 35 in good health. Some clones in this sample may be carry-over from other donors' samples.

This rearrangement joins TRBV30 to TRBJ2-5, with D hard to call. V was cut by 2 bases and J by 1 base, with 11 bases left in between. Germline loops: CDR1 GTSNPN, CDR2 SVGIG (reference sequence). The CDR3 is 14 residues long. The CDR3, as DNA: TGTGCCTGGAGTCCACGTATGCTCCAAGAGACCCAGTACTTC. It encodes CAWSPRMLQETQYF.

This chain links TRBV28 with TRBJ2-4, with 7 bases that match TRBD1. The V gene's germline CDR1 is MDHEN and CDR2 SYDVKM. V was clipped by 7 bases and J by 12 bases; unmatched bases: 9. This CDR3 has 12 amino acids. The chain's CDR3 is CASTPDRVNQYF. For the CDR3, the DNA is TGTGCCAGCACCCCCGACAGGGTGAATCAGTACTTC.

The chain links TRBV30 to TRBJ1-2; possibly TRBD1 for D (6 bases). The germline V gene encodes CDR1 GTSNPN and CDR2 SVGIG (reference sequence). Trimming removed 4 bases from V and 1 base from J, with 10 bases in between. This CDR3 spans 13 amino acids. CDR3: CAWTGDINYGYTF. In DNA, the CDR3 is TGTGCCTGGACAGGGGATATTAACTATGGCTACACCTTC.

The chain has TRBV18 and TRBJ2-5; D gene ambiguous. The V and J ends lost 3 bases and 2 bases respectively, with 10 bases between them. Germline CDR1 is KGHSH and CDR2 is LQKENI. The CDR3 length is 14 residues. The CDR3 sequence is CASSPPAQQETQYF. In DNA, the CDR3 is TGTGCCAGCTCACCCCCGGCGCAGCAAGAGACCCAGTACTTC. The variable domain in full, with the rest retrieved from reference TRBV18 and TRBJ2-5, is NAGVMQNPRHLVRRRGQEARLRCSPMKGHSHVYWYRQLPEEGLKFMVYLQKENIIDESGMPKERFSAEFPKEGPSILRIQQVVRGDSAAYFCASSPPAQQETQYFGPGTRLLVL.

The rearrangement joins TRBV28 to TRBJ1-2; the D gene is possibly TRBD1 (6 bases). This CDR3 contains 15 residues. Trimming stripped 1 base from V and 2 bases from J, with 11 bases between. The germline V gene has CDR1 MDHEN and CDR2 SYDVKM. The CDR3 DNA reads TGTGCCAGCAGTTTATCTGGGGGGCAGAACTATGGCTACACCTTC. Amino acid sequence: CASSLSGGQNYGYTF.

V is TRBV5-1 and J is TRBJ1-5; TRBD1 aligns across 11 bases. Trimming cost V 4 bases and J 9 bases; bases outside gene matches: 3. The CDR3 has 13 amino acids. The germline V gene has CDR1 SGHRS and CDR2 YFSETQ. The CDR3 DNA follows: TGCGCCAGCAGCGTGGGACAGGGGGGGCCCCAGCATTTT. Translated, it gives CASSVGQGGPQHF.

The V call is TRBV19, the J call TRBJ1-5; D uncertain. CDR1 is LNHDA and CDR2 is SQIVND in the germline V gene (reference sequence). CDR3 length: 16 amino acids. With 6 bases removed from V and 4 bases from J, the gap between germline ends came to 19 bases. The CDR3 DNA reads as TGTGCCAGTAGGGACGGGCCTTCGATGGTAAATCAGCCCCAGCATTTT. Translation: CASRDGPSMVNQPQHF.

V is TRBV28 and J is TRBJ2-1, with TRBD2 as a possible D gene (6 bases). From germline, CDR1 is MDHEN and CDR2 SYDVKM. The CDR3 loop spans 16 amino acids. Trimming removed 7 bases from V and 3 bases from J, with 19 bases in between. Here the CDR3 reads CASTRIPRRGYNEQFF. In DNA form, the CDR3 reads TGTGCCAGCACCCGGATCCCTCGGAGGGGCTACAATGAGCAGTTCTTC.

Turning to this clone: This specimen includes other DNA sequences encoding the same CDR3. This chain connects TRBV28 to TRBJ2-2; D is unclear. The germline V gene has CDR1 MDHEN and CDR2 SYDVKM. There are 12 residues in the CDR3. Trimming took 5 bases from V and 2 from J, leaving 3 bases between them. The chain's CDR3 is CASSRNTGELFF. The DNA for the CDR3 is TGTGCCAGCAGTAGAAACACCGGGGAGCTGTTTTTT.

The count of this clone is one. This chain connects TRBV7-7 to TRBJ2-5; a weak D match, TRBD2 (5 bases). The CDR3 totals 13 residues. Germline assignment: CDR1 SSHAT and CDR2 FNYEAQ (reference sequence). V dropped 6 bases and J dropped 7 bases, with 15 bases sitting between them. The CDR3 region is CASRPMIAGTQYF. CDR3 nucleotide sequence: TGTGCCAGCAGGCCGATGATCGCGGGGACCCAGTACTTC.

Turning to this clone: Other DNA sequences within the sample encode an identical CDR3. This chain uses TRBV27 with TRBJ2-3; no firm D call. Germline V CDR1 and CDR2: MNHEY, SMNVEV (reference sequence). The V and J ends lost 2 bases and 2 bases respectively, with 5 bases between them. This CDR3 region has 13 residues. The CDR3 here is CASSLGPTDTQYF. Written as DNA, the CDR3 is TGTGCCAGCAGTTTAGGTCCCACAGATACGCAGTATTTT.

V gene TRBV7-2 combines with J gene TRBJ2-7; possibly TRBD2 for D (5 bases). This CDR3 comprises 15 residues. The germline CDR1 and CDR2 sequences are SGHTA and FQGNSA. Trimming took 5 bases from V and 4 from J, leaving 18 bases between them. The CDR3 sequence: CASSPRGSTLYEQYF. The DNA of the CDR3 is TGTGCCAGCAGCCCCCGGGGTAGCACCCTATACGAGCAGTACTTC.

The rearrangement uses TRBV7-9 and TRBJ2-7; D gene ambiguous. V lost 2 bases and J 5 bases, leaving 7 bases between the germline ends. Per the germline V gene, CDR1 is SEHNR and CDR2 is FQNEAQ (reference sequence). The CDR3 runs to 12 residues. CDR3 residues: CASSLRLHEQYF. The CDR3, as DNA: TGTGCCAGCAGCTTAAGGTTGCACGAGCAGTACTTC.

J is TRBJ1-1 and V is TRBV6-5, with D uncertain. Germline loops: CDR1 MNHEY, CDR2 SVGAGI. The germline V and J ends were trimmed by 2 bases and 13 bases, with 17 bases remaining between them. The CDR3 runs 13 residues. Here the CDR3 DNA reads TGTGCCAGCAGTTACCCCCCTGGGGTGCGGGATTTCTTT. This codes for CASSYPPGVRDFF.

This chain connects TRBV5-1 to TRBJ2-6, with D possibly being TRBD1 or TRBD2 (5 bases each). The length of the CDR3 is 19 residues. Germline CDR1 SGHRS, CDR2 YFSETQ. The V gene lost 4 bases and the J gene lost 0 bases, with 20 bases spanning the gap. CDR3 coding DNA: TGCGCCAGCAGCCCAAGGTCCGGGACGGAGAGCTCTGGGGCCAACGTCCTGACTTTC. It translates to CASSPRSGTESSGANVLTF.

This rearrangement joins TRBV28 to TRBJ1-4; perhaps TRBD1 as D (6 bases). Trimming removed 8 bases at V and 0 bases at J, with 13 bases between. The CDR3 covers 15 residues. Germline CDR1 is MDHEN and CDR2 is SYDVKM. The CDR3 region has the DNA TGTGCCAGCGCCTTACAGGGACCAACTAATGAAAAACTGTTTTTT. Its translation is CASALQGPTNEKLFF. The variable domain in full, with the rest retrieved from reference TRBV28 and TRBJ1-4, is DVKVTQSSRYLVKRTGEKVFLECVQDMDHENMFWYRQDPGLGLRLIYFSYDVKMKEKGDIPEGYSVSREKKERFSLILESASTNQTSMYLCASALQGPTNEKLFFGSGTQLSVL.

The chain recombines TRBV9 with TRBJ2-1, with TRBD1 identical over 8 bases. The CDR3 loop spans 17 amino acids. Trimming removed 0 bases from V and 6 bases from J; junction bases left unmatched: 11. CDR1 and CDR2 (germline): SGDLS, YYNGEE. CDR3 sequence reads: CASSVGWGNRGINEQFF. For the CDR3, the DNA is TGTGCCAGCAGCGTAGGATGGGGAAACAGGGGGATCAATGAGCAGTTCTTC. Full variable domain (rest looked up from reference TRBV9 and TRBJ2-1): DSGVTQTPKHLITATGQRVTLRCSPRSGDLSVYWYQQSLDQGLQFLIQYYNGEERAKGNILERFSAQQFPDLHSELNLSSLELGDSALYFCASSVGWGNRGINEQFFGPGTRLTVL.